This T cell receptor (beta chain) was observed in a study of T cell responses to AZD1222 COVID-19 vaccine. Study findings and constraints: Donors, mostly white British, included more females; clonal diversity was possibly underestimated.

Turning to this clone: Its antigen is not known.

Repertoires were generated with immunoSEQ multiplex PCR, while TCRdb's copy carries only in-frame clones and drops some. The sample contains some 110,000 clones, 88% of which appear only once. The CDR3 runs to 13 residues. Germline values: CDR1 WSHSY, CDR2 SAAADI. Trimming stripped 6 bases from V and 5 bases from J, with 11 bases between. The receptor was derived from an adult in good health. The rearrangement joins TRBV10-2 to TRBJ2-1; no clear D gene. Sample: peripheral blood, taken on day 0 of AZD1222 vaccination. The CDR3: CASRDGLDNEQFF. For the CDR3, the DNA is TGCGCCAGCAGGGATGGATTAGACAATGAGCAGTTCTTC.